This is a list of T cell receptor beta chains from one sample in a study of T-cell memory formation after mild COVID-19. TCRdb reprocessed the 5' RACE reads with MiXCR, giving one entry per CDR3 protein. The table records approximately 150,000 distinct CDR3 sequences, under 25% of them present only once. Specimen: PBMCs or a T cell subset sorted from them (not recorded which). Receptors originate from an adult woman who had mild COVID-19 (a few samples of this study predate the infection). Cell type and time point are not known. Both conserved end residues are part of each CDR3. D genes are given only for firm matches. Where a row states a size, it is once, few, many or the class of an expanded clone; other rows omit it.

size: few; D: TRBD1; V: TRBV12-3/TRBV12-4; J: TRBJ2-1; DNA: TGTGCCAGCAGTCTGGAACAGGGGCGCGCTGAGCAGTTCTTC; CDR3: CASSLEQGRAEQFF
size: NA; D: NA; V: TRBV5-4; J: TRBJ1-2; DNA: TGTGCCAGCAGTGATTTGAAGGGCGCTCCTTGGGGCTACACCTTC; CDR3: CASSDLKGAPWGYTF
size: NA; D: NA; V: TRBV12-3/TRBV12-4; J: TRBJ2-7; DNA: TGTGCCAGCAGTACCGTGGCCTCAGAGCAGTACTTC; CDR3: CASSTVASEQYF
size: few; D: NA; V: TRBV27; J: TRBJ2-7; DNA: TGTGCCAGCAGTTATCGTTTCAGCTCCTACGAGCAGTACTTC; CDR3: CASSYRFSSYEQYF
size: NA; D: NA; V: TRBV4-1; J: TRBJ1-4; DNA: TGCGCCAGCAGCCAAGATGGGCAGGACAGAACAACTAATGAAAAACTGTTTTTT; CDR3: CASSQDGQDRTTNEKLFF
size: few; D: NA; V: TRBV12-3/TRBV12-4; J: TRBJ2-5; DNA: TGTGCCAGCGGCCCCCGGGAGGAGACCCAGTACTTC; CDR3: CASGPREETQYF
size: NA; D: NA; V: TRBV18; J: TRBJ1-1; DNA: TGTGCCAGCTCTACCACTGGGGGCGCGACTAGGGGTGAAGCTTTCTTT; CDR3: CASSTTGGATRGEAFF
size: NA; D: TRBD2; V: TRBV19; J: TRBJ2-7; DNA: TGTGCCAGTAGCCCCCCGGGCGGGAGGAGGCGCGAGCAGTACTTC; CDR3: CASSPPGGRRREQYF
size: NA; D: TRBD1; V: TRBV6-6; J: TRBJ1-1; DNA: TGTGCCAGCAGTTACTCGGTAGGGGGCGCGACTGAAGCTTTCTTT; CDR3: CASSYSVGGATEAFF
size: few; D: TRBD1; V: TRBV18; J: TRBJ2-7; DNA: TGTGCCAGCTCACCGTTAGGACAGGGAAGCGAGCAGTACTTC; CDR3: CASSPLGQGSEQYF
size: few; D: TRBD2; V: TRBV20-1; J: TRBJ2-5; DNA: TGCAGTGCTAGTACCGGGACTAGCGAACGAGAGACCCAGTACTTC; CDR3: CSASTGTSERETQYF
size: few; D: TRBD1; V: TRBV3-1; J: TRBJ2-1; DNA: TGTGCCAGCAGCCGGGACAGGGGGCTCTACAATGAGCAGTTCTTC; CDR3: CASSRDRGLYNEQFF
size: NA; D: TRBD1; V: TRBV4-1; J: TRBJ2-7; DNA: TGCGCCAGCAGCCAACTACCGGGACAGGGCTACGAGCAGTACTTC; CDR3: CASSQLPGQGYEQYF
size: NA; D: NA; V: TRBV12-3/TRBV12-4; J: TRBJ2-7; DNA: TGTGCCAGCATGGGCTCGGACTACGAGCAGTACTTC; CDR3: CASMGSDYEQYF
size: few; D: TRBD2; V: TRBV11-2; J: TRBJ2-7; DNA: TGTGCCAGCAGCTTAGCCCGTCTAGCGGGGGGGTACGAGCAGTACTTC; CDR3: CASSLARLAGGYEQYF
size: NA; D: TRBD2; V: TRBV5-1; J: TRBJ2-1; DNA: TGCGCCAGCAGCTTGTTTCGGTTGGGACTAGACAATGAGCAGTTCTTC; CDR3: CASSLFRLGLDNEQFF
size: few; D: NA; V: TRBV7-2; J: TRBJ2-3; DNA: TGTGCCAGCAGGAGAACCCTAAATACAGATACGCAGTATTTT; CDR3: CASRRTLNTDTQYF
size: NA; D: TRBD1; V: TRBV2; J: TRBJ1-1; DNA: TGTGCCAGCAGACTCCGGGACAGGGTAGCTTTCTTT; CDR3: CASRLRDRVAFF
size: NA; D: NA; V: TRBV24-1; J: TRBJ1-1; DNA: TGTGCCACCAGTGATTCCCAGGATCTGAACACTGAAGCTTTCTTT; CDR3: CATSDSQDLNTEAFF
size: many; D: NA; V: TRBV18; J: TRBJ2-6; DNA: TGTGCCAGCTCACCCTCGGGCAGAGTCTCTGGGGCCAACGTCCTGACTTTC; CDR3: CASSPSGRVSGANVLTF
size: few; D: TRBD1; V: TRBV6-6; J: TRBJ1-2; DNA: TGTGCCAGCAGGTATGGGACAGTGGATGGCTACACCTTC; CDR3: CASRYGTVDGYTF
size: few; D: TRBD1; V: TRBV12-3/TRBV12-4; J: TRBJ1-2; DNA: TGTGCCAGCAGCCTAGACAGGGTTCGGAATTATGGCTACACCTTC; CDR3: CASSLDRVRNYGYTF
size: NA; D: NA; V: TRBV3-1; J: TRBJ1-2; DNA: TGTGCCAGCAGCCAAGCGGGGGACTATGGCTACACCTTC; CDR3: CASSQAGDYGYTF
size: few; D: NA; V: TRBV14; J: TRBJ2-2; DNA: TGTGCCAGCAGCCACGTTCACACCGGGGAGCTGTTTTTT; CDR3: CASSHVHTGELFF
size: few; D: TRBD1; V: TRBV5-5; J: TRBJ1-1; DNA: TGTGCCAGCAGCTGGGGACAGGGTTTGAACACTGAAGCTTTCTTT; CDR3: CASSWGQGLNTEAFF
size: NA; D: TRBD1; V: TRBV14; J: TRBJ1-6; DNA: TGTGCCAGCAGCCCGCTGACAGGGACCTATAATTCACCCCTCCACTTT; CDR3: CASSPLTGTYNSPLHF
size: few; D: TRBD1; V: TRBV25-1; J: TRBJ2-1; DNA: TGTGCCAGCAGTGAATTTCTCGGACAGGGGTCAGATGAGCAGTTCTTC; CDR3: CASSEFLGQGSDEQFF
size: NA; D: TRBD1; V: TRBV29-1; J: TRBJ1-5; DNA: TGCAGCGTCGCCGATCGAAATACAGGGGGCAATCAGCCCCAGCATTTT; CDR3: CSVADRNTGGNQPQHF
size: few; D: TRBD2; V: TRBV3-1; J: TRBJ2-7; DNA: TGTGCCAGCAGCCAGGCTAGCGGGGCCCTATACGAGCAGTACTTC; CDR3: CASSQASGALYEQYF
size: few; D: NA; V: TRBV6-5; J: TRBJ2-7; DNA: TGTGCCAGCAGTCCGGGCGGACTCAACTACGAGCAGTACTTC; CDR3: CASSPGGLNYEQYF
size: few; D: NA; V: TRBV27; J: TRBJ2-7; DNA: TGTGCCAGCACCCCTGTGAAGTCAGTGGATCCCCACGAGCAGTACTTC; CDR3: CASTPVKSVDPHEQYF
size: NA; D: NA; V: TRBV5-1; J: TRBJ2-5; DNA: TGCGCCAGCAGCTTGGATGTCGGACACCAAGAGACCCAGTACTTC; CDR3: CASSLDVGHQETQYF
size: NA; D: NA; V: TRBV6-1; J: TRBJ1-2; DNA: TGTGCCAGCAGTGAATTGGGACACCGCGGCTACACCTTC; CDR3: CASSELGHRGYTF